This T cell receptor (beta chain) was recovered during a study of graft-versus-host responses after intestinal transplantation. TCRdb's table, derived via immunoSEQ multiplex PCR, lists solely in-frame clones and lacks some. The profile shows some 2,500 clones, under 30% of them singletons. This clonotype originated in a human patient who was an organ donor for intestinal transplantation. The sample in question was alloreactive CD4+ T cells from a mixed lymphocyte reaction culture, obtained before transplantation. The sample's subset: CFSE-low proliferating T cells sorted from roughly 6-day pre-transplant mixed lymphocyte reaction (GvH or HvG direction).

The CDR3 is CASIYRHTNEKLFF. The CDR3 bases are TGTGCCAGCATCTACAGGCACACTAATGAAAAACTGTTTTTT. This sequence joins TRBV27 and TRBJ1-4, with D perhaps TRBD1 (5 bases). Trimming pared 7 bases from V and 2 bases from J, leaving 11 bases between. This CDR3 spans 14 amino acids. Germline CDR1 MNHEY, CDR2 SMNVEV (reference sequence).